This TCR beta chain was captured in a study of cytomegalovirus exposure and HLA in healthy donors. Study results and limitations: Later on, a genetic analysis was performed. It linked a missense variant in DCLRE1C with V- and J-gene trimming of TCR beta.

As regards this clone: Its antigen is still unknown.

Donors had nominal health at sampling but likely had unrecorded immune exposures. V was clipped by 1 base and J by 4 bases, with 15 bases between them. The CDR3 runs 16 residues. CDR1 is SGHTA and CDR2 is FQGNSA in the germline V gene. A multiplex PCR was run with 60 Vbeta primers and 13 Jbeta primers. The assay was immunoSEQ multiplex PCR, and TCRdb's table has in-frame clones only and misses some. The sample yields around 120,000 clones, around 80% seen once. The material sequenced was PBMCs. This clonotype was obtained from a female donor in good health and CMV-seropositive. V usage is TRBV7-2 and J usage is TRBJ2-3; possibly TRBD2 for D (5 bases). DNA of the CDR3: TGTGCCAGCAGCTTAGGTAGGAGCGTGCGGGCAGATACGCAGTATTTT. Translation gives CASSLGRSVRADTQYF.